The present T cell receptor (beta chain) was sequenced within a study of human T cells and chemical hapten exposure. One entry per CDR3 protein results from TCRdb running MiXCR on the RACE reads. The top ten hold about 0.9% of the sample, which has about 120,000 distinct CDR3 sequences, roughly an eighth seen once. Time point indicated: patch test 1, 2 weeks after DPC sensitization. Regarding treatment: therapeutic diphenylcyclopropenone sensitization with weekly scalp DPC. This CDR3 comprises 14 residues. Per the germline V gene, CDR1 is DFQATT and CDR2 is SNEGSKA (reference sequence). V was pared by 3 bases and J by 7 bases, with 16 bases between.

The rearrangement links TRBV20-1 to TRBJ2-1; perhaps TRBD1 as D (7 bases). The sample consisted of whole blood, taken in connection with sensitization to the hapten diphenylcyclopropenone (DPC). The sequence was obtained from a man between 18 and 35 years old with alopecia areata. Some clones in this sample may be carry-over from other donors' samples. The CDR3 nucleotides read TGCAGTGCTAGCCAGAACTCAGGGGGGAATGAGCAGTTCTTC. Translation: CSASQNSGGNEQFF.